This TCR beta chain came from a study of T cell responses to AZD1222 COVID-19 vaccine. Study-wide results and caveats: The study sampled repertoires only after the peak T cell response.

With respect to this clone: The target antigen is unknown.

Germline V gene sequence: CDR1 LGHDT, CDR2 YNNKEL (reference sequence). This CDR3 is built from 15 residues. The V and J ends lost 2 bases and 6 bases, in that order; junction bases with no gene match: 9. Clones were read by immunoSEQ multiplex PCR, and TCRdb kept only the in-frame ones, dropping some. There are some 130,000 clones in the sample; around nine tenths occur only once, and less than 4% lies in the top ten. The clonotype originates from an adult in good health. Material: peripheral blood, obtained on day 0 of AZD1222 vaccination. The V and J genes are TRBV3-1 (or the pseudogene TRBV3-2) and TRBJ1-2; TRBD1 aligns across 7 bases. In DNA form, the CDR3 reads TGTGCCAGCAGCCAAACTCCAACAGGGGTTGATGGCTACACCTTC. Its translation is CASSQTPTGVDGYTF.